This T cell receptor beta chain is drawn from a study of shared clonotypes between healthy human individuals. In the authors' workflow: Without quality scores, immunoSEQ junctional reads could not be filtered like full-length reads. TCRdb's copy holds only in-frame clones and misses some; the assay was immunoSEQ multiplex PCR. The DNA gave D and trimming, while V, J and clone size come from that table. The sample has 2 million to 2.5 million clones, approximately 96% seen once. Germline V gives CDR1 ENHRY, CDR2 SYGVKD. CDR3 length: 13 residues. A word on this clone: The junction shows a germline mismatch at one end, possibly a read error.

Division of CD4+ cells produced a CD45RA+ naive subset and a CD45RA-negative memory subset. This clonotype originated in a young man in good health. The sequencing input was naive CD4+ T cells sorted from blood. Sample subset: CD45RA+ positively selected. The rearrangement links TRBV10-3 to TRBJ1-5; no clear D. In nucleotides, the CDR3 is TGTGCCATCAGTGATACGCGGAATCGGCCCCAGCATTTT. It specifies CAISDTRNRPQHF.